This is a list of T cell receptor beta chains from one sample in a study of blood T cell repertoires in COVID-19. Here immunoSEQ multiplex PCR was the method, and the copy in TCRdb shows in-frame clones only, minus some. Of about 250,000 clones listed, approximately 85% are singletons. Sequenced sample: peripheral blood. Source of these receptors: a man aged 50 to 59 with COVID-19, enrolled during active disease. Both conserved end residues are part of each CDR3. Fields, in order: J gene, V gene, CDR3 protein.

>TRBJ2-5|TRBV5-6
CASSLSYQVQETQYF
>TRBJ1-2|TRBV7-9
CASSPTGNYGYTF
>TRBJ1-1|TRBV7-8
CASSTTPGTGGEAFF
>TRBJ2-1|TRBV20-1
CSATGDTEQFF
>TRBJ2-7|TRBV10-1
CASTRQRDYEQYF
>TRBJ1-2|TRBV12-3/TRBV12-4
CASSSTVNYGYTF
>TRBJ1-1|TRBV2
CASRGGRTGTEAFF
>TRBJ1-5|TRBV10-1
CASSSLQGQPQHF
>TRBJ1-2|TRBV29-1
CSVDRSYGYTF
>TRBJ2-7|TRBV5-1
CASSLRASGGDEQYF
>TRBJ1-2|TRBV28
CASSLQDYGYTF
>TRBJ1-2|TRBV11-2
CASSTRTGGGGYTF
>TRBJ2-5|TRBV7-4
CASSLSCPEETQYF
>TRBJ2-1|TRBV6-5
CASSYIEGGGAREQFF
>TRBJ2-7|TRBV7-2
CASSLDPKRQYF
>TRBJ2-3|TRBV5-1
CASSLVPLSTDTQYF
>TRBJ1-2|TRBV2
CASSVEDTYGYTF
>TRBJ1-6|TRBV9
CASSARLGSSYNSPLHF
>TRBJ1-2|TRBV29-1
CSVEVSGQGLGGYTF
>TRBJ2-1|TRBV9
CASSGEADSSEQFF
>TRBJ2-3|TRBV7-9
CASSLGAGGAGSDTQYF
>TRBJ2-7|TRBV19
CASSYPSAGGIYEQYF
>TRBJ1-2|TRBV11-2
CASVGHSTYGYTF
>TRBJ1-1|TRBV5-1
CASSPSVVRQYMNTEAFF
>TRBJ1-1|TRBV27
CASSLYRGNTEAFF
>TRBJ1-1|TRBV4-3
CASSQDQGTEAFF
>TRBJ2-1|TRBV28
CASSPRGTYNEQFF
>TRBJ2-1|TRBV18
CASSPPGGIRDEQFF
>TRBJ1-1|TRBV19
CASRETGSQNTEAFF
>TRBJ1-1|TRBV6-5
CASTPDRGDTEAFF
>TRBJ1-6|TRBV28
CASSFRDRGNSPLHF
>TRBJ1-1|TRBV4-3
CASSQARGIMNTEAFF
>TRBJ2-7|TRBV7-6
CASSPETGFEQYF
>TRBJ2-1|TRBV11-2
CASSLVVGGLRNEQFF
>TRBJ2-3|TRBV6-5
CASSYSAGTPLDTQYF
>TRBJ2-1|TRBV29-1
CSVSPPEDYNEQFF
>TRBJ1-5|TRBV4-1
CASSQGNPGINQPQHF
>TRBJ2-2|TRBV7-9
CASRWDRSITGELFF
>TRBJ1-1|TRBV29-1
CSVLIRRGLEGNTEAFF
>TRBJ2-7|TRBV18
CASRRDSRHEQYF
>TRBJ2-1|TRBV6-4
CASSAGLNNEQFF
>TRBJ2-7|TRBV10-2
CASSRASGPYEQYF
>TRBJ2-3|TRBV19
CASSIWGTAPRTDTQYF